The source of this TCR beta chain is a study of blood T cell repertoires in COVID-19. In germline, CDR1 is MNHEY, CDR2 SVGEGT. Trimming removed 4 bases from V and 5 bases from J, with 11 bases in between. The CDR3 is made up of 13 amino acids. The method was immunoSEQ multiplex PCR; TCRdb's version includes in-frame clones alone and lacks a portion of them. Of 40,000 or so clones in the sample, approximately 80% are singletons; the top ten hold less than 25%. The sequence was obtained from a human donor with acute or convalescent COVID-19. The donor label of this sample is uncertain. This chain uses TRBV6-2 or TRBV6-3 with TRBJ1-1, with D unresolved. The specimen sequenced was peripheral blood. CDR3 loop: CASSWRVGTEAFF. CDR3 sequence (DNA): TGTGCCAGCAGTTGGCGGGTGGGGACTGAAGCTTTCTTT.